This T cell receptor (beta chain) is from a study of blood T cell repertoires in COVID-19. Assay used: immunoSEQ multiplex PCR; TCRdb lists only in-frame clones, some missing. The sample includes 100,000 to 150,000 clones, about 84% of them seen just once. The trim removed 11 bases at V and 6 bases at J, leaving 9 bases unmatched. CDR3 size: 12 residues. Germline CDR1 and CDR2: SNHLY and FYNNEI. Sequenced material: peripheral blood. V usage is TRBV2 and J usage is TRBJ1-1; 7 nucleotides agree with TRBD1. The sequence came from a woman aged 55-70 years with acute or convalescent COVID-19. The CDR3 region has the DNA TGTGCCGGAAACAGGGGCCAGGCTGAAGCTTTCTTT. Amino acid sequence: CAGNRGQAEAFF.